Listed below are T cell receptor beta chains from one sample, sequenced in a study of radiation and T cells in renal cell carcinoma. Produced via immunoSEQ multiplex PCR; TCRdb's table is partial and in-frame only. The sample contains some 100,000 clones, approximately 83% of which appear only once. This specimen consisted of blood, obtained from a patient whose treatment included radiotherapy and nephrectomy. These TCRs come from a man aged 55 to 70 with renal cell carcinoma. Both conserved end residues are part of each CDR3. Each record gives: D gene, J gene, V gene, clone size, CDR3 protein, CDR3 DNA. The D gene is left open where the match is weak. The size field is filled for only some rows; it gives once, few, many or a size class.

NA | TRBJ2-5 | TRBV15 | NA | CATSRDRQGQETQYF | TGTGCCACCAGCAGAGATAGGCAGGGACAAGAGACCCAGTACTTC
NA | TRBJ1-2 | TRBV7-2 | NA | CASSLVGPAGAGYTF | TGTGCCAGCAGCTTAGTGGGCCCGGCGGGGGCTGGCTACACCTTC
NA | TRBJ2-3 | TRBV27 | NA | CASSFAGGTDTQYF | TGTGCCAGCAGTTTCGCGGGTGGCACAGATACGCAGTATTTT
NA | TRBJ2-5 | TRBV25-1 | many | CASSQGNQETQYF | TGTGCCAGCAGTCAGGGGAACCAAGAGACCCAGTACTTC
NA | TRBJ2-7 | TRBV7-2 | once | CASSPGRFSSYEQYF | TGTGCCAGCAGCCCGGGGAGGTTCAGCTCCTACGAGCAGTACTTC
NA | TRBJ1-4 | TRBV19 | NA | CATSLRGANEKLFF | TGTGCCACCTCCCTCCGGGGCGCTAATGAAAAACTGTTTTTT
TRBD2 | TRBJ2-1 | TRBV7-9 | NA | CASSSGLAGANEQFF | TGTGCCAGCAGCTCGGGACTAGCGGGAGCCAATGAGCAGTTCTTC
TRBD2 | TRBJ2-7 | TRBV7-2 | NA | CASSLPSGSADEQYF | TGTGCCAGCAGCCTCCCTAGCGGGAGTGCTGACGAGCAGTACTTC
TRBD2 | TRBJ2-1 | TRBV7-9 | once | CASSFLGAGGRSSYNEQFF | TGTGCCAGCAGCTTCCTCGGAGCGGGAGGCCGAAGCTCCTACAATGAGCAGTTCTTC
TRBD2 | TRBJ2-3 | TRBV27 | NA | CASSSPGLAGEKDTQYF | TGTGCCAGCAGTTCGCCGGGACTAGCGGGAGAAAAAGATACGCAGTATTTT
NA | TRBJ2-5 | TRBV15 | NA | CATSGGGAQETQYF | TGTGCCACCAGCGGAGGGGGGGCACAAGAGACCCAGTACTTC
NA | TRBJ2-3 | TRBV5-1 | medium-sized | CASSFGGSSTDTQYF | TGCGCCAGCAGCTTTGGCGGGTCTAGCACAGATACGCAGTATTTT
NA | TRBJ2-1 | TRBV27 | NA | CASTNRVTIDEQFF | TGTGCCAGCACAAACAGGGTTACGATAGATGAGCAGTTCTTC
NA | TRBJ2-2 | TRBV6-6 | NA | CASSYNPGIDTGELFF | TGTGCCAGCAGTTACAACCCCGGGATCGACACCGGGGAGCTGTTTTTT
NA | TRBJ1-4 | TRBV30 | NA | CAWSPGSVREKLFF | TGTGCCTGGAGTCCAGGGTCCGTACGGGAAAAACTGTTTTTT
NA | TRBJ2-5 | TRBV6-1 | NA | CASTLEVETQYF | TGTGCCAGCACCTTAGAGGTAGAGACCCAGTACTTC
TRBD2 | TRBJ2-1 | TRBV6-5 | NA | CASRISGGYNEQFF | TGTGCCAGCCGTATTAGCGGGGGATACAATGAGCAGTTCTTC
TRBD1 | TRBJ1-1 | TRBV18 | NA | CASSPRTGGDTEAFF | TGTGCCAGCTCACCGCGGACAGGGGGGGACACTGAAGCTTTCTTT
NA | TRBJ2-1 | TRBV5-1 | NA | CAIKDISYNEQFF | TGCGCCATCAAAGACATTTCCTACAATGAGCAGTTCTTC
NA | TRBJ1-1 | TRBV7-6 | NA | CASSLVGAASNTEAFF | TGTGCCAGCAGCTTAGTAGGGGCTGCCTCGAACACTGAAGCTTTCTTT
NA | TRBJ2-7 | TRBV7-9 | NA | CASSLVVGNTYEQYF | TGTGCCAGCAGCTTAGTGGTCGGGAACACCTACGAGCAGTACTTC
TRBD2 | TRBJ2-4 | TRBV28 | once | CASSFALRLAGGIAKNIQYF | TGTGCCAGCTCCTTTGCACTGAGACTAGCGGGAGGGATAGCCAAAAACATTCAGTACTTC
TRBD2 | TRBJ2-7 | TRBV27 | NA | CASSSGLATYEQYF | TGTGCCAGCAGTTCCGGACTAGCCACCTACGAGCAGTACTTC
NA | TRBJ2-3 | TRBV25-1 | NA | CASSTARRNTDTQYF | TGTGCCAGCAGTACGGCCCGGAGAAACACAGATACGCAGTATTTT
TRBD1 | TRBJ2-1 | TRBV4-1 | NA | CASSPRTGNEQFF | TGCGCCAGCAGCCCCCGGACAGGGAATGAGCAGTTCTTC
NA | TRBJ1-5 | TRBV5-5 | once | CASSLAGSQPQHF | TGTGCCAGCAGCTTGGCAGGGAGTCAGCCCCAGCATTTT
NA | TRBJ1-1 | TRBV5-1 | NA | CASSLASRNTEAFF | TGCGCCAGCAGCTTGGCTAGCCGGAACACTGAAGCTTTCTTT
NA | TRBJ2-3 | TRBV6-6 | NA | CASSYPGYTDTQYF | TGTGCCAGCAGTTACCCGGGGTACACAGATACGCAGTATTTT
NA | TRBJ2-1 | TRBV10-1 | NA | CASSEKGLENNEQFF | TGCGCCAGCAGTGAGAAGGGTCTGGAAAACAATGAGCAGTTCTTC
NA | TRBJ2-2 | TRBV19 | NA | CASSIGRANTGELFF | TGTGCCAGTAGTATAGGCAGAGCGAACACCGGGGAGCTGTTTTTT
NA | TRBJ2-1 | TRBV19 | NA | CASSIGTNYNEQFF | TGTGCCAGTAGTATCGGGACGAACTACAATGAGCAGTTCTTC
NA | TRBJ2-5 | TRBV29-1 | NA | CSVVQPEETQYF | TGCAGCGTTGTACAGCCGGAAGAGACCCAGTACTTC
TRBD2 | TRBJ2-1 | TRBV13 | NA | CASSSTSGSLPYNEQFF | TGTGCCAGCAGCTCGACTAGCGGGAGTTTGCCGTACAATGAGCAGTTCTTC
NA | TRBJ2-4 | TRBV25-1 | NA | CASSEYEGSGDIQYF | TGTGCCAGCAGTGAATATGAGGGGAGCGGTGACATTCAGTACTTC
NA | TRBJ2-5 | TRBV15 | NA | CATSTRLGGGQETQYF | TGTGCCACCAGCACTCGCTTAGGGGGAGGACAAGAGACCCAGTACTTC
NA | TRBJ2-1 | TRBV15 | NA | CATSRDGWVGDEQFF | TGTGCCACCAGCAGAGATGGATGGGTGGGGGATGAGCAGTTCTTC
NA | TRBJ1-2 | TRBV7-6 | NA | CASSDLSFYGYTF | TGTGCCAGCAGCGATTTGTCGTTCTATGGCTACACCTTC
TRBD1 | TRBJ2-7 | TRBV5-1 | once | CASSLGGGQGGNYEQYF | TGCGCCAGCAGCTTGGGGGGCGGACAGGGAGGAAACTACGAGCAGTACTTC
NA | TRBJ2-7 | TRBV5-1 | NA | CASSLSPLGATYEQYF | TGCGCCAGCAGCTTGTCACCCCTGGGGGCAACCTACGAGCAGTACTTC
NA | TRBJ1-2 | TRBV5-3 | NA | CASSTRQTDGYTF | TGTGCCAGCAGCACGCGACAGACCGATGGCTACACCTTC
NA | TRBJ2-7 | TRBV4-3 | few | CASSQDRPGSYEQYF | TGCGCCAGCAGCCAAGACCGCCCAGGTTCCTACGAGCAGTACTTC
NA | TRBJ1-2 | TRBV5-5 | NA | CASSLLQGNYGYTF | TGTGCCAGCAGCTTGTTACAGGGTAACTATGGCTACACCTTC
NA | TRBJ2-7 | TRBV5-1 | NA | CASSLGGDPYEQYF | TGCGCCAGCAGCTTGGGTGGAGACCCCTACGAGCAGTACTTC
NA | TRBJ2-7 | TRBV21-1 | few | CAGLIGTTLYEQYF | TGTGCCGGACTTATAGGGACTACACTCTACGAGCAGTACTTC
TRBD1 | TRBJ1-3 | TRBV10-3 | NA | CAISPGTGISGNTIYF | TGTGCCATCTCGCCCGGGACAGGGATCTCTGGAAACACCATATATTTT
NA | TRBJ1-1 | TRBV5-6 | few | CASSFIGEAFF | TGTGCCAGCAGCTTTATCGGTGAAGCTTTCTTT
NA | TRBJ2-7 | TRBV2 | NA | CASVVLLRNEQYF | TGTGCCAGCGTAGTTCTCCTTAGGAATGAGCAGTACTTC
NA | TRBJ1-5 | TRBV6-1 | once | CASSWGANQPQHF | TGTGCCAGCAGTTGGGGGGCCAATCAGCCCCAGCATTTT
NA | TRBJ2-7 | TRBV7-6 | few | CASSPTIGGEQYF | TGTGCCAGCAGCCCTACTATAGGGGGGGAGCAGTACTTC
TRBD2 | TRBJ2-3 | TRBV23-1 | NA | CASSPLWGRLAGVEGTDTQYF | TGCGCCAGCAGTCCCCTATGGGGCCGACTAGCGGGAGTGGAAGGCACAGATACGCAGTATTTT
TRBD2 | TRBJ2-5 | TRBV5-6 | NA | CASSLATSYQETQYF | TGTGCCAGCAGCTTGGCGACTAGCTACCAAGAGACCCAGTACTTC
NA | TRBJ1-2 | TRBV6-5 | once | CASRPTGGYQSYTF | TGTGCCAGCAGACCCACGGGAGGCTATCAAAGCTACACCTTC
NA | TRBJ2-2 | TRBV7-3 | NA | CASSANRLTGELFF | TGTGCCAGCAGCGCAAATAGACTCACCGGGGAGCTGTTTTTT
TRBD1 | TRBJ1-4 | TRBV23-1 | NA | CASSPSWTGSGNEKLFF | TGCGCCAGCAGTCCCTCCTGGACAGGGTCAGGTAATGAAAAACTGTTTTTT
NA | TRBJ1-3 | TRBV18 | few | CASSLLQGGTDGTIYF | TGTGCCAGCTCACTTCTTCAAGGGGGGACGGATGGCACCATATATTTT
NA | TRBJ1-5 | TRBV11-3 | NA | CASSSRGAKGYSNQPQHF | TGTGCCAGCAGCTCTCGGGGTGCCAAGGGTTATAGCAATCAGCCCCAGCATTTT
NA | TRBJ1-2 | TRBV11-2 | NA | CASSFRAGSGYTF | TGTGCCAGCAGCTTTCGGGCAGGGAGTGGCTACACCTTC
NA | TRBJ1-4 | TRBV4-1 | NA | CASSRRQVNEKLFF | TGCGCCAGCAGCCGCCGACAGGTTAATGAAAAACTGTTTTTT
NA | TRBJ1-1 | TRBV6-5 | NA | CASSYSRSDTEAFF | TGTGCCAGCAGTTACTCGAGATCTGACACTGAAGCTTTCTTT
TRBD1 | TRBJ2-7 | TRBV7-8 | NA | CASSLGGQGRYEQYF | TGTGCCAGCAGCTTAGGGGGACAGGGACGCTACGAGCAGTACTTC